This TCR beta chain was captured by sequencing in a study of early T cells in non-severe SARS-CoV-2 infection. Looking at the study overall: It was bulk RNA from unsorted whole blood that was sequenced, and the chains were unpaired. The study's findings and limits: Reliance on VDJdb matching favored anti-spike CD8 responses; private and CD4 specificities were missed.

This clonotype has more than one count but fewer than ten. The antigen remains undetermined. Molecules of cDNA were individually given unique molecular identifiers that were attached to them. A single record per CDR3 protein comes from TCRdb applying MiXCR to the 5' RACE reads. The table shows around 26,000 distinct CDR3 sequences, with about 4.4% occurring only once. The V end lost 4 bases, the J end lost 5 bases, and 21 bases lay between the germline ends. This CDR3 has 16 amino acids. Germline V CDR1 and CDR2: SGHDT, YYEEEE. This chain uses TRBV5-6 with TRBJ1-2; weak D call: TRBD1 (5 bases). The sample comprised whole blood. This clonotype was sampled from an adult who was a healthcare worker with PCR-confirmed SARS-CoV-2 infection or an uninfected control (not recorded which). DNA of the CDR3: TGTGCCAGCAGCCCCGCCGGGACCTCGACCCCATATGGCTACACCTTC. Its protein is CASSPAGTSTPYGYTF.